A selection of T cell receptor beta chains follows, all from one sample in a study of blood T cell repertoires in COVID-19. Measured with immunoSEQ multiplex PCR; TCRdb has only the in-frame clones, and not every one. This sample has 150,000 to 190,000 clones, with 80% to 90% found just once. Sequenced: PBMCs or T cells enriched from blood (not recorded which). The receptors shown here come from a man in his forties or fifties who had recovered from COVID-19. The CDR3 runs from the conserved cysteine through the conserved F or W. Fields, in order: J gene, D gene, V gene, clone size, CDR3 DNA, CDR3 protein. A D gene is named only where the DNA matches it firmly. Clone size is shown for a subset of rows, as once, few, many or a class of expanded clone.

>TRBJ1-1|TRBD1|TRBV15|-
TGTGCCACCAGCACCGGGACAGGCGGGACTGAAGCTTTCTTT
CATSTGTGGTEAFF
>TRBJ1-1|TRBD1|TRBV27|-
TGTGCCAGCAGTTTATCGCCCTCCCGGACAGGAGTGAACACTGAAGCTTTCTTT
CASSLSPSRTGVNTEAFF
>TRBJ2-7|-|TRBV3-1/TRBV3-2|-
TGTGCCAGCAGCCAGCAACAGGTCTCCTACGAGCAGTACTTC
CASSQQQVSYEQYF
>TRBJ2-5|TRBD1|TRBV5-1|-
TGCGCCAGCACGACCGGGACAGGGGCCGAGACCCAGTACTTC
CASTTGTGAETQYF
>TRBJ2-2|-|TRBV7-3|-
TGTGCCAGCGCTGAACAGGGATACACCGGGGAGCTGTTTTTT
CASAEQGYTGELFF
>TRBJ2-3|TRBD1|TRBV5-4|-
TGTGCCAGCAGCCATGGGACAGGGGGCGACACAGATACGCAGTATTTT
CASSHGTGGDTDTQYF
>TRBJ1-2|TRBD1|TRBV6-5|-
TGTGCCAGCAGCCCAGGGACAGAGAAGTATGGCTACACCTTC
CASSPGTEKYGYTF
>TRBJ1-2|TRBD1|TRBV5-5|few
TGTGCCAGCAGCTTACAGGGGATCGGCTACACCTTC
CASSLQGIGYTF
>TRBJ2-3|TRBD2|TRBV10-3|-
TGTGCCATCGGTAGGGCGGGGGAAGATACGCAGTATTTT
CAIGRAGEDTQYF
>TRBJ1-4|TRBD1|TRBV9|-
TGTGCCAGCAGCGTAGGTCAGGGGGCCGGTGAAAAACTGTTTTTT
CASSVGQGAGEKLFF
>TRBJ1-4|-|TRBV9|-
TGTGCCAGCAGCCCACGTCAGGCAACTAATGAAAAACTGTTTTTT
CASSPRQATNEKLFF
>TRBJ1-2|TRBD1|TRBV2|-
TGTGCCAGCAGGCAGACAGGGGGATGGTCGGGCTACACCTTC
CASRQTGGWSGYTF
>TRBJ1-6|TRBD1|TRBV11-2|-
TGTGCCAGCAGCCCTTTGACAGGGTTAGGTTCACCCCTCCACTTT
CASSPLTGLGSPLHF
>TRBJ2-3|-|TRBV19|-
TGTGCCAGTAGTAACGTCGAGGCCGGGACTTCCACAGATACGCAGTATTTT
CASSNVEAGTSTDTQYF
>TRBJ2-7|TRBD2|TRBV27|-
TGTGCCAGCAGTTCCTCAGCGGGGGAGAGCTCCTACGAGCAGTACTTC
CASSSSAGESSYEQYF
>TRBJ2-5|TRBD1|TRBV19|-
TGTGCCAGTAGCGAGGGGACAGGGGGAACGGAGACCCAGTACTTC
CASSEGTGGTETQYF
>TRBJ2-5|-|TRBV21-1|-
TGTGCCAGCAGCAAGCCCCCGGGTAGCGGGGGGCAAGAGACCCAGTACTTC
CASSKPPGSGGQETQYF
>TRBJ1-1|TRBD1|TRBV2|once
TGTGCCAGCAGTAAGGACAGGGGGCTACTTATGAACACTGAAGCTTTCTTT
CASSKDRGLLMNTEAFF
>TRBJ2-3|TRBD2|TRBV7-2|-
TGTGCCAGCAGAAAAGTCGGGGGGGCCAGCACAGATACGCAGTATTTT
CASRKVGGASTDTQYF
>TRBJ1-1|TRBD1|TRBV19|-
TGTGCCAGTAGCCCGGGACAGGGAGGGTGGCGGAACACTGAAGCTTTCTTT
CASSPGQGGWRNTEAFF
>TRBJ1-2|-|TRBV5-4|-
TGTGCCAGCAGCCTCACCGGGACTAACTATGGCTACACCTTC
CASSLTGTNYGYTF
>TRBJ1-4|-|TRBV19|few
TGTGCCAGTAGTATTCGACGGGGTAGGGATGTTGCTAATGAAAAACTGTTTTTT
CASSIRRGRDVANEKLFF
>TRBJ1-1|TRBD1|TRBV5-4|-
TGTGCCAGCAGCACAACAGGGGTAACTGAAGCTTTCTTT
CASSTTGVTEAFF
>TRBJ2-3|-|TRBV9|-
TGTGCCAGCAGCGTAGGGGCTACAGATACGCAGTATTTT
CASSVGATDTQYF
>TRBJ2-1|TRBD2|TRBV10-3|-
TGTGCCATCAGGCAAGCGGGGGGCCCTATGAATGAGCAGTTCTTC
CAIRQAGGPMNEQFF
>TRBJ1-2|-|TRBV19|-
TGTGCCAGTAGTATACTTACGGGACAAGGGCCGATCTATGGCTACACCTTC
CASSILTGQGPIYGYTF
>TRBJ1-2|-|TRBV18|-
TGTGCCAGCACAATACAGGGAAACACTAACTATGGCTACACCTTC
CASTIQGNTNYGYTF
>TRBJ1-3|TRBD1|TRBV6-1|-
TGTGCCAGCAGTGAAGCCGCAGGGGGCGGAAACACCATATATTTT
CASSEAAGGGNTIYF
>TRBJ1-6|-|TRBV7-2|-
TGTGCCAGCAGCTTAGATCCCCAGGGCACCTATAATTCACCCCTCCACTTT
CASSLDPQGTYNSPLHF